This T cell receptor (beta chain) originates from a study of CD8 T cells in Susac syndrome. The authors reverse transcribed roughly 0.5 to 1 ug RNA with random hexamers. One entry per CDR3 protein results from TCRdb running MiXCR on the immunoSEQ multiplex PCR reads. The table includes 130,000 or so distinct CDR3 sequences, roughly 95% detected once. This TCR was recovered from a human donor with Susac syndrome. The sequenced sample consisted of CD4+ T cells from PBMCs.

The CDR3 loop is CAWSPWQGARLDYGYTF. Written as DNA, the CDR3 is TGTGCCTGGAGTCCCTGGCAGGGGGCGCGTTTAGACTATGGCTACACCTTC. The rearrangement links TRBV30 to TRBJ1-2, with TRBD1 matching over 8 bases. CDR1 is GTSNPN, CDR2 SVGIG, per germline (reference sequence). Losses at the gene ends were 2 bases for V and 3 bases for J; bases not matched to a gene: 14. The CDR3 has 17 residues.